Following are 16 T cell receptor beta chains from one sample sequenced in a study of neurological immune-mediated disorders. TCRdb redid the calling of the 5' RACE reads with MiXCR, one entry per CDR3 protein. The table shows about 76,000 distinct CDR3 sequences, with roughly a sixth occurring only once. Material: PBMCs. The receptors derive from a woman aged 40 to 50 in good health.

This clonotype was observed at least ten times. The CDR3 region is CASTGRHNEQFF. CDR3 nucleotides: TGTGCCAGCACCGGACGGCACAATGAGCAGTTCTTC. J is TRBJ2-1 and V is TRBV7-2; D is undetermined. Germline loops: CDR1 SGHTA, CDR2 FQGNSA. V shed 7 bases and J shed 5 bases, with 9 bases lying between them. The CDR3 length is 12 residues.

This clonotype has at least ten counts. The CDR3 DNA reads as TGTGCCAGCAGTCCAGGGAGTACGGACTATGGCTACACCTTC. This gives the protein CASSPGSTDYGYTF. This chain links TRBV6-5 with TRBJ1-2; tentative D call: TRBD1 (5 bases). The V gene lost 5 bases and the J gene lost 3 bases, with 13 bases spanning the gap. Germline V lookup: CDR1 MNHEY, CDR2 SVGAGI. The CDR3 runs to 14 residues.

The chain couples TRBV20-1 to TRBJ1-5, with D unresolved. V was clipped by 3 bases and J by 2 bases, with 5 bases between them. From germline, CDR1 is DFQATT and CDR2 SNEGSKA (reference sequence). This CDR3 is 12 amino acids long. The CDR3 here is CSASDGNQPQHF. The CDR3 coding sequence is TGCAGTGCTAGCGACGGCAATCAGCCCCAGCATTTT.

This clonotype appeared many times. This chain connects TRBV7-2 to TRBJ2-5, with TRBD1 matching 9 bases. Germline-derived CDR1 and CDR2 are SGHTA and FQGNSA. V lost 6 bases and J lost 1; bases outside the gene matches: 6. The CDR3 length is 15 residues. Written as DNA, the CDR3 is TGTGCCAGCAGTTCCGACAGGGGGATCCAAGAGACCCAGTACTTC. Its translation is CASSSDRGIQETQYF.

This clonotype was seen at least ten times. The chain combines TRBV27 with TRBJ2-7; perhaps TRBD2 as D (6 bases). The V end lost 4 bases, the J end lost 4 bases, and 17 bases lay between the germline ends. Germline V lookup: CDR1 MNHEY, CDR2 SMNVEV (reference sequence). This CDR3 is built from 15 residues. CDR3 DNA: TGTGCCAGCAGTTCTCCATTGCGGGGCGGGTACGAGCAGTACTTC. This sequence encodes CASSSPLRGGYEQYF.

This clonotype was counted ten times or more. The chain links TRBV20-1 to TRBJ2-5; D is possibly TRBD1 or TRBD2 (5 bases each). Germline V gene sequence: CDR1 DFQATT, CDR2 SNEGSKA (reference sequence). There are 11 residues in the CDR3. Trimming cost V 5 bases and J 5 bases, with 9 bases left between them. CDR3 region: CSAWWGETQYF. The CDR3 DNA is TGCAGTGCTTGGTGGGGGGAGACCCAGTACTTC.

In its sample, this clonotype was seen many times. This chain uses TRBV6-2 or TRBV6-3 with TRBJ2-5, with D possibly TRBD2 on 5 matching bases. Germline V lookup: CDR1 MNHEY, CDR2 SVGEGT. The germline V and J ends were trimmed by 3 bases and 3 bases, with 11 bases remaining between them. The CDR3 sequence is 14 residues long. The CDR3 DNA sequence: TGTGCCAGCAGTTATGACCAGGAGGAAGAGACCCAGTACTTC. It translates to CASSYDQEEETQYF.

This clonotype has ten or more counts. This rearrangement joins TRBV5-1 to TRBJ1-2; TRBD1 aligns across 7 bases. The germline CDR1 and CDR2 sequences are SGHRS and YFSETQ. J gave up 8 bases and V 1 base, and 11 bases lay outside the gene matches. CDR3 length: 15 residues. CDR3 amino acids: CASSLQDRDSYGYTF. CDR3 coding DNA: TGCGCCAGCAGCTTGCAAGACCGGGACAGTTACGGCTACACCTTC.

The chain employs TRBV7-9 and TRBJ2-3; D is perhaps TRBD2 (5 bases). Germline V gene data show CDR1 as SEHNR and CDR2 as FQNEAQ (reference sequence). V dropped 3 bases and J dropped 4 bases, with 8 bases sitting between them. CDR3 length: 13 residues. The chain's CDR3 is CASSFNSADTQYF. As DNA, the CDR3 is TGTGCCAGCAGCTTTAATAGCGCAGATACGCAGTATTTT.

In its sample, this clonotype was seen many times. This rearrangement joins TRBV28 to TRBJ1-3; TRBD1 matches 7 bases. Germline lookup yields CDR1 MDHEN and CDR2 SYDVKM. After removal of 3 bases from V and 4 bases from J, the junction contained 6 bases not matched to a gene. CDR3 length: 15 amino acids. CDR3 nucleotides: TGTGCCAGCAGTTTTCAACAGGGGTACGGAAACACCATATATTTT. As protein: CASSFQQGYGNTIYF.

In DNA, the CDR3 is TGTGCCAGCAGCTCATATACAGGGTCGGAGGAGACCCAGTACTTC. It is translated as CASSSYTGSEETQYF. The J gene is TRBJ2-5, the V gene TRBV7-2; D might be TRBD1 (6 bases). The CDR3 contains 15 residues. Trimming shortened V by 4 bases and J by 5 bases, and 17 bases separated the two germline ends. The germline V gene encodes CDR1 SGHTA and CDR2 FQGNSA.

The sample holds many counts of this clonotype. This chain connects TRBV29-1 to TRBJ1-1; maybe TRBD1 (5 bases). The CDR3 totals 11 residues. Germline CDR1 and CDR2: SQVTM and ANQGSEA. Trimming pared 6 bases from V and 8 bases from J, leaving 13 bases between. CDR3 in DNA: TGCAGCGTAGATAGACAGTTCGAAGCTTTCTTT. Protein product: CSVDRQFEAFF.

This clonotype has a count of ten or more. This sequence joins TRBV9 and TRBJ1-6; D gene unclear. The length of the CDR3 is 12 residues. The ends were cut back, 4 bases at V and 8 bases at J, with 7 bases in the middle. CDR1 SGDLS and CDR2 YYNGEE come from the germline V gene. The CDR3 loop is CASSPSDSPLHF. CDR3 nucleotide sequence: TGTGCCAGCAGCCCATCAGATTCACCCCTCCACTTT.

At least ten counts were recorded for this clonotype. The chain's CDR3 is CASSYSGTGNYGYTF. The CDR3 DNA reads as TGTGCCAGCAGTTACAGCGGGACAGGGAACTATGGCTACACCTTC. The chain uses TRBV6-5 and TRBJ1-2, with 9 bases lining up with TRBD1. V was pared by 2 bases and J by 2 bases, with 3 bases of the junction left unmatched. The CDR3 consists of 15 residues. Germline V gene sequence: CDR1 MNHEY, CDR2 SVGAGI.

This clonotype was seen many times. This chain links TRBV7-3 with TRBJ1-6; 7 bases line up with TRBD1. Germline V CDR1 and CDR2: SGHTA, FQGTGA. The CDR3 consists of 15 residues. Trimming at V came to 1 base and at J to 9 bases, leaving 6 bases not matched to a gene. The CDR3: CASSLNAGGTSPLHF. Written as DNA, the CDR3 is TGTGCCAGCAGCTTAAATGCAGGGGGAACTTCACCCCTCCACTTT.

There are many counts of this clonotype. The CDR3 region is CASSSGGEPLETQYF. The CDR3 nucleotides are TGCGCCAGCAGCTCAGGAGGGGAGCCATTGGAGACCCAGTACTTC. This chain links TRBV5-1 with TRBJ2-5; D is possibly TRBD2 (6 bases). Germline V gene sequence: CDR1 SGHRS, CDR2 YFSETQ. CDR3 length: 15 residues. Deletions cut 3 bases from V and 5 bases from J, with 17 bases between.